These 26 T cell receptor beta chains originate from one sample sequenced in a study of CD8+CD57+ T cells in acquired aplastic anemia. The study profiled TCR beta VDJ and CDR3 using genomic DNA as template. TCRdb ran MiXCR on the reads and lists one entry per CDR3 protein. The repertoire holds approximately 180,000 distinct CDR3 sequences, with less than 65% as singletons. The sequenced patients had an expansion of CD8+CD57+ cells seen by flow cytometry. Sequenced sample: sorted CD4+, CD8+, or CD8+CD57+ T cells (not recorded which) from PBMCs. The receptors shown here come from a human donor with aplastic anemia.

This sequence joins TRBV2 and TRBJ2-5, with a tentative D call TRBD2 (6 bases). The CDR3 length is 14 residues. Germline CDR1 reads SNHLY; CDR2 reads FYNNEI. V lost 6 bases to trimming and J lost 1 base, with 12 bases between them. The CDR3 DNA reads as TGTGCCAGCAGCCCATTTAGCGGCCAAGAGACCCAGTACTTC. Amino acids: CASSPFSGQETQYF.

V and J are TRBV14 and TRBJ2-1; D is tentatively TRBD1 or TRBD2 (7 bases each). The CDR3 extends over 16 amino acids. Trimming pared 0 bases from V and 6 bases from J, leaving 15 bases between. Germline CDR1 reads SGHDN; CDR2 reads FVKESK. Written as DNA, the CDR3 is TGTGCCAGCAGCCAAGAATGGGCAGGGGGGGTCAATGAGCAGTTCTTC. It translates to CASSQEWAGGVNEQFF.

This clonotype has just one count. At one boundary the junction diverges from the germline segment, which might be a read error. The J gene is TRBJ2-3, the V gene TRBV9, with D perhaps assigned TRBD1 or TRBD2 (5 bases each). The germline V gene encodes CDR1 SGDLS and CDR2 YYNGEE. The CDR3 is made up of 16 amino acids. CDR3 nucleotides: TGCGCCAGCAGCTGGTTCCTTGGGGGTAGCACAGATACGCAGTATTTT. Its protein product is CASSWFLGGSTDTQYF.

This chain connects TRBV12-3 or TRBV12-4 to TRBJ2-1; D unclear. The CDR3 contains 13 residues. CDR3 in DNA: TGTGCTAGTGCAGAGATCTCCTACAATGAGCAGTTCTTC. Protein: CASAEISYNEQFF.

Note on this clonotype: A read error may produce the germline difference seen at one junction end. This chain uses TRBV2 with TRBJ2-1; maybe TRBD1 (5 bases). The CDR3 is 15 residues long. From germline, CDR1 is SNHLY and CDR2 FYNNEI. The CDR3 protein is CAGSDDSTLHNEQLF. CDR3 in DNA: TGTGCCGGCAGTGATGACAGTACCCTACACAATGAGCAGTTATTC.

V and J are TRBV20-1 and TRBJ2-1, with 11 bases lining up with TRBD2. The CDR3 is made up of 15 amino acids. The germline gives CDR1 DFQATT, CDR2 SNEGSKA (reference sequence). The J segment lost 7 bases and the V segment lost 6 bases, leaving 11 bases of the junction unmatched. CDR3 amino acids: CSAKGLAEDLNEQFF. CDR3 bases: TGCAGTGCGAAGGGACTAGCGGAGGACCTAAATGAGCAGTTCTTC.

This clonotype was counted between two and nine times. Given a much more abundant clone one base away, this may be a read error. The CDR3 does not close with the conserved phenylalanine or tryptophan, likely indicating a read error. The chain carries TRBV7-9 and TRBJ1-4; 12 positions match TRBD1. Germline CDR1 and CDR2: SEHNR and FQNEAQ (reference sequence). V lost 5 bases, J lost 6 bases, and 7 bases stayed unmatched. CDR3 length equals 16 residues. The CDR3 sequence: CASSNRGQGAYEKLFL. Written as DNA, the CDR3 is TGTGCCAGCAGCAACCGGGGACAGGGGGCTTATGAAAAACTGTTTCTT.

This rearrangement joins TRBV9 to TRBJ2-5, with 8 bases identical to TRBD1. The CDR3 length is 16 residues. Germline V lookup: CDR1 SGDLS, CDR2 YYNGEE. V dropped 5 bases and J dropped 1; count of bases not matched to a gene: 10. The CDR3 region is CASSQDRDPSQETQYF. CDR3 sequence (DNA): TGTGCCAGCAGTCAGGACAGGGACCCCTCCCAAGAGACCCAGTACTTC.

V and J are TRBV12-5 and TRBJ1-5; D might be TRBD1 (6 bases). Germline loops: CDR1 LGHNT, CDR2 FRNRAP. This CDR3 has 14 amino acids. CDR3 nucleotides: TGTGCCAGCAGTTTGTTCAGGGGTAATCAGCCCCAGCATTTT. Amino acid sequence: CASSLFRGNQPQHF. Filled out from reference TRBV12-5 and TRBJ1-5, the complete variable domain reads DARVTQTPRHKVTEMGQEVTMRCQPILGHNTVFWYRQTMMQGLELLAYFRNRAPLDDSGMPKDRFSAEMPDATLATLKIQPSEPRDSAVYFCASSLFRGNQPQHFGDGTRLSIL.

The chain couples TRBV2 to TRBJ1-4; TRBD1 aligns across 7 bases. Germline lookup yields CDR1 SNHLY and CDR2 FYNNEI. The CDR3 spans 15 residues. Trimming at V came to 6 bases and at J to 8 bases, leaving 12 bases not matched to a gene. This CDR3 reads CASSFRQGVVEKLFF. The CDR3 DNA is TGTGCCAGCAGCTTCCGACAGGGCGTTGTGGAAAAACTGTTTTTT.

The chain has TRBV11-2 and TRBJ1-1, with 8 positions matching TRBD1. The CDR3 covers 12 residues. The germline V gene has CDR1 SGHAT and CDR2 FQNNGV. Germline trimming cut 1 base from V and 12 bases from J; bases unmatched to any gene: 4. This chain's CDR3 is CASSLVDRGSFF. CDR3 nucleotides: TGTGCCAGCAGCTTAGTTGACAGGGGTTCTTTCTTT.

The J gene is TRBJ1-6, the V gene TRBV7-8; 10 nucleotides align to TRBD1. The trim removed 1 base at V and 9 bases at J, leaving 0 bases unmatched. Germline V CDR1 and CDR2: SGHVS, FQNEAQ. This CDR3 contains 14 residues. Written as DNA, the CDR3 is TGTGCCAGCAGCTTAGGGACAGGGGGTTCACCCCTCCACTTT. Translated: CASSLGTGGSPLHF.

J is TRBJ2-1 and V is TRBV9; 7 positions match TRBD1. J lost 4 bases, V lost 3 bases, and 10 bases had no gene match. This CDR3 region has 16 residues. From germline, CDR1 is SGDLS and CDR2 YYNGEE. The CDR3 DNA sequence: TGTGCCAGCAGCGCCCTAGGGGACAGAGGTTACAATGAGCAGTTCTTC. Amino acids: CASSALGDRGYNEQFF.

The chain recombines TRBV29-1 with TRBJ2-1; 8 bases align to TRBD1. The CDR3 totals 14 residues. Germline CDR1 and CDR2: SQVTM and ANQGSEA. Germline trimming cut 7 bases from V and 4 bases from J; bases unmatched to any gene: 9. This CDR3 reads CSGMTGAGYNEQFF. CDR3 nucleotides: TGCAGCGGGATGACAGGGGCAGGGTACAATGAGCAGTTCTTC.

The J gene is TRBJ2-5, the V gene TRBV19, with TRBD2 matching over 10 bases. CDR1 LNHDA and CDR2 SQIVND come from the germline V gene (reference sequence). The ends lost 3 bases at V and 5 bases at J; junction bases unmatched: 6. This CDR3 has 15 residues. The CDR3: CASSMSGGAYETQYF. Written as DNA, the CDR3 is TGTGCCAGTAGTATGAGCGGGGGGGCTTATGAGACCCAGTACTTC.

The rearrangement uses TRBV12-3 or TRBV12-4 and TRBJ2-5; possibly TRBD2 for D (6 bases). V was cut by 5 bases and J by 4 bases, with 20 bases left in between. CDR3 size: 16 residues. The CDR3 region is CASSPPRTYGGETQYF. The CDR3, as DNA: TGTGCCAGCAGTCCGCCCAGGACCTACGGGGGAGAGACCCAGTACTTC.

V and J are TRBV13 and TRBJ1-6; 8 bases agree with TRBD1. The CDR3 is made up of 16 amino acids. J gave up 8 bases and V 5 bases, and 11 bases lay outside the gene matches. CDR1 and CDR2 from the germline V gene are PRHDT and FYEKMQ (reference sequence). The DNA for the CDR3 is TGTGCCAGCAGCCAACCTACCGGGACAGGAGATTCACCCCTCCACTTT. This translates into CASSQPTGTGDSPLHF.

CDR3 nucleotide sequence: TGTGCCAGCCTTGGTGGTGACGACGGACTCTCCTACAATGAGCAGTTCTTC. Amino acid sequence: CASLGGDDGLSYNEQFF. This chain joins TRBV10-3 and TRBJ2-1; a possible D gene is TRBD2 (5 bases). This CDR3 region has 17 residues. V was shortened by 10 bases and J by 0 bases, with 22 bases between the two germline ends. CDR1 ENHRY and CDR2 SYGVKD come from the germline V gene.

J is TRBJ2-5 and V is TRBV7-2; possibly TRBD1 for D (5 bases). Between the trimmed V and J ends, which lost 2 bases and 7 bases, there was a span of 14 bases. The CDR3 contains 14 residues. CDR1 is SGHTA, CDR2 FQGNSA, per germline. The CDR3 nucleotides are TGTGCCAGCAGCTTACTTGGGGCAGATGCGACCCAGTACTTC. The encoded protein is CASSLLGADATQYF.

The chain carries TRBV2 and TRBJ2-2; D tentatively reads TRBD1 or TRBD2 (5 bases each). There are 17 residues in the CDR3. V dropped 5 bases and J dropped 2 bases, with 18 bases sitting between them. Germline values: CDR1 SNHLY, CDR2 FYNNEI. The CDR3 here is CASSTGTTRTNTGELFF. The CDR3 DNA sequence: TGTGCCAGCAGTACCGGGACCACCCGTACAAACACCGGGGAGCTGTTTTTT. Using reference TRBV2 and TRBJ2-2 for the parts outside the CDR3, the full variable domain is EPEVTQTPSHQVTQMGQEVILRCVPISNHLYFYWYRQILGQKVEFLVSFYNNEISEKSEIFDDQFSVERPDGSNFTLKIRSTKLEDSAMYFCASSTGTTRTNTGELFFGEGSRLTVL.

The V gene is TRBV7-9, the J gene TRBJ1-3, with D unresolved. The CDR3 loop spans 16 amino acids. V was cut by 3 bases and J by 0 bases, with 12 bases left in between. Germline CDR1 is SEHNR and CDR2 is FQNEAQ (reference sequence). The CDR3, as DNA: TGTGCCAGCAGCTTGACTGACATGTTCTCTGGAAACACCATATATTTT. Encoded protein: CASSLTDMFSGNTIYF.

The rearrangement uses TRBV7-9 and TRBJ1-2; D perhaps matches TRBD1 (5 bases). The CDR3 has 14 residues. From germline, CDR1 is SEHNR and CDR2 FQNEAQ (reference sequence). With 4 bases removed from V and 6 bases from J, the gap between germline ends came to 15 bases. CDR3 nucleotide sequence: TGTGCCAGCAGCTCCCAGGGAAGCGTACATGGCTACACCTTC. This codes for CASSSQGSVHGYTF.

This clonotype was seen repeatedly, ten times or more. The rearrangement uses TRBV20-1 and TRBJ2-1; no reliable D call. The CDR3 is 13 residues long. Germline V CDR1 and CDR2: DFQATT, SNEGSKA (reference sequence). V was pared by 2 bases and J by 4 bases, with 9 bases between. CDR3 DNA: TGCAGTGCTAGAAGACTCAATTACAATGAGCAGTTCTTC. Translated, it gives CSARRLNYNEQFF.

This chain joins TRBV10-2 and TRBJ1-1, with D possibly matching TRBD1 (5 bases). V was pared by 0 bases and J by 4 bases, with 12 bases between. The CDR3 is made up of 15 amino acids. The germline V gene has CDR1 WSHSY and CDR2 SAAADI. The CDR3 DNA is TGCGCCAGCAGTGAGTCGTCGAGGGGAGGCACTGAAGCTTTCTTT. The encoded protein is CASSESSRGGTEAFF.

This clonotype came up once. The chain uses TRBV7-2 and TRBJ2-7; 11 bases agree with TRBD2. The CDR3 is 15 amino acids. Germline V gene data show CDR1 as SGHTA and CDR2 as FQGNSA. With V trimmed by 6 bases and J by 0 bases, 4 bases remained unmatched. The CDR3 DNA reads TGTGCCAGCAGGTTACTAGCGGGGGTCTCCTACGAGCAGTACTTC. It is translated as CASRLLAGVSYEQYF. Combining the CDR3 with reference TRBV7-2 and TRBJ2-7 gives the whole variable domain GAGVSQSPSNKVTEKGKDVELRCDPISGHTALYWYRQSLGQGLEFLIYFQGNSAPDKSGLPSDRFSAERTGGSVSTLTIQRTQQEDSAVYLCASRLLAGVSYEQYFGPGTRLTVT.

The genes are TRBV24-1 and TRBJ2-2; perhaps TRBD1 as D (5 bases). Between the trimmed V and J ends, which lost 2 bases and 5 bases, there was a span of 8 bases. Germline V gene data show CDR1 as KGHDR and CDR2 as SFDVKD. The CDR3 is 14 amino acids. The DNA of the CDR3 is TGTGCCACCAGTGATTACCCAGGGACCGGGGAGCTGTTTTTT. Translated, it gives CATSDYPGTGELFF.